This TCR beta chain was sequenced during a study of T cells in Graves' hyperthyroidism and ophthalmopathy. This CDR3 is built from 14 residues. Per germline, CDR1 MNHEY and CDR2 SMNVEV (reference sequence). V lost 7 bases, J lost 3 bases, and 16 bases lay in between. This clonotype was picked up many times. What it binds is unknown. General study results and limits: Ophthalmopathy onset followed model prediction by a median roughly 6.5 months.

Amplified TCR beta CDR3 regions came from RNA transcripts. TCR CDR3 regions were first amplified by RT-PCR with HTBI primers. MiXCR was run by TCRdb on the multiplex PCR reads, yielding one entry per CDR3 protein. The sample yields a few hundred thousand distinct CDR3 sequences, roughly 14% seen once. The chain is built from TRBV27 and TRBJ2-7; D assignment may be TRBD1 or TRBD2 (5 bases each). The specimen was blood. This receptor was identified in a woman aged 18-29 years with Graves' hyperthyroidism. The CDR3 reads CASTQTLGDYEQYF. The CDR3 nucleotides read TGTGCCAGCACCCAAACATTGGGGGACTACGAGCAGTACTTC.